This section outlines one T cell receptor beta chain sequence together with its context. Its specificity is not known. Some clones are missing from TCRdb's copy, which holds only in-frame ones; the method was immunoSEQ multiplex PCR. The sample carries approximately 81,000 clones, about 84% recorded once. This sample is part of a study of OX40 agonist ivuxolimab in advanced cancers. Across the whole study: Ivuxolimab, an agonistic anti-OX40 (CD134) antibody, was given to patients. Intravenous ivuxolimab was administered to patients every 2 weeks at 0.01 to 10 mg/kg.

Study results and caveats: Dose levels from 0.1 to 3.0 mg/kg saw CD4+ and CD8+ blood T cells expand clonally by week 6.

The ends lost 0 bases at V and 6 bases at J; junction bases unmatched: 6. CDR3 length equals 16 residues. Germline-derived CDR1 and CDR2 are SGHAT and FQDESV (reference sequence). This sequence joins TRBV11-1 and TRBJ1-1, with TRBD1 matching over 11 bases. Sequenced material: CD4+ or CD8+ T cells sorted from blood, taken in a trial of the OX40 agonist ivuxolimab. The receptor was isolated from an adult with an advanced solid tumor such as melanoma, head and neck, liver or kidney cancer. DNA for the CDR3: TGTGCCAGCAGCTTAGCTAGGGACAGGGGGACATCTGAAGCTTTCTTT. It translates to CASSLARDRGTSEAFF.